This T cell receptor (beta chain) was retrieved from a study of blood T cell repertoires in COVID-19. In the study overall: COVID-19 samples collected from the United States, Italy and Spain covered acute and convalescent phases. The cDNA or gDNA used as material had been derived from T cells, B-cell-depleted T cells, or PBMCs.

V gave up 4 bases and J gave up 6 bases; unmatched junction bases: 3. The V gene's germline CDR1 is PRHDT and CDR2 FYEKMQ (reference sequence). The CDR3 extends over 13 amino acids. The Seattle patients joined while their infection was active and were tracked longitudinally afterward. Study processing details: Amplification of reference gene primers was used by the study to estimate nucleated cell counts. TCRdb's copy holds only in-frame clones and misses some; the assay was immunoSEQ multiplex PCR. V and J calls and clone size are those listed in that table; D and trimming were worked out from the DNA. The sample has approximately 200,000 clones, 90% to 95% seen once.

Sequences were obtained from peripheral blood. The V gene is TRBV13, the J gene TRBJ2-7; 10 bases are a match to TRBD2. The sequence was obtained from a young man with COVID-19, enrolled during active disease. The CDR3 loop is CASSSSGGAEQYF. The CDR3 nucleotides read TGTGCCAGCAGCTCGAGCGGGGGGGCCGAGCAGTACTTC.